The rows below give T cell receptor beta chains drawn from one sample of a study of shared clonotypes between healthy human individuals. The table came from immunoSEQ multiplex PCR; TCRdb's copy has only in-frame clones and leaves some out. The sample lists approximately 400,000 clones, about 96% occurring once. The sequenced sample was memory CD8+ T cells sorted from blood. Receptor source: a man aged 30-40 years in good health. CDR3s include the opening cysteine and the closing phenylalanine or tryptophan. Fields, in order: J gene, D gene, clone size, V gene, CDR3 protein, CDR3 DNA. D genes are given only for firm matches. Size values are once, few and many counts, or a class for expanded clones, and some rows have none.

TRBJ2-5	TRBD1	NA	TRBV28	CASSEPGQGSKTQYF	TGTGCCAGCAGCGAGCCGGGACAGGGGTCGAAGACCCAGTACTTC
TRBJ2-5	NA	NA	TRBV19	CASSIRGWETQYF	TGTGCCAGTAGTATACGCGGATGGGAGACCCAGTACTTC
TRBJ2-5	NA	NA	TRBV7-9	CASSLVSPASWTQYF	TGTGCCAGCAGCTTGGTTTCACCGGCAAGTTGGACCCAGTACTTC
TRBJ2-3	NA	NA	TRBV4-1	CASSQSFRDTNTDTQYF	TGCGCCAGCAGCCAATCCTTCCGGGACACCAACACAGATACGCAGTATTTT
TRBJ1-5	NA	NA	TRBV5-1	CASSLEWGSNQPQHF	TGCGCCAGCAGCTTGGAGTGGGGTAGCAATCAGCCCCAGCATTTT
TRBJ1-4	NA	NA	TRBV11-2	CASRKSRQEHWVIGEKLFF	TGTGCCAGCAGAAAATCTAGACAGGAACACTGGGTCATCGGGGAAAAACTGTTTTTT
TRBJ2-5	NA	once	TRBV27	CASREGYAETQYF	TGTGCCAGCAGGGAGGGATATGCAGAGACCCAGTACTTC
TRBJ1-1	NA	NA	TRBV10-2	CASKRENLEAFF	TGCGCCAGCAAGAGGGAGAACTTGGAAGCTTTCTTT
TRBJ1-1	NA	NA	TRBV28	CASSLGETGREAFF	TGTGCCAGCAGTTTAGGGGAAACAGGCCGGGAAGCTTTCTTT
TRBJ2-7	NA	NA	TRBV10-3	CAISEWSVESYEQYF	TGTGCCATCAGTGAGTGGAGCGTAGAAAGCTACGAGCAGTACTTC